This paragraph reports one T cell receptor (beta chain). Per the study methods: Amplification from reference gene primers served as the basis for estimated nucleated cell counts. The assay was immunoSEQ multiplex PCR, and TCRdb's table has in-frame clones only and misses some. D and trimming were read from the DNA, whereas the V and J calls and clone size are those reported in that table. Seen here are about 80,000 clones, more than 70% observed once, and the top ten hold roughly 36%. The CDR3 is 15 amino acids. Germline-derived CDR1 and CDR2 are SSHAT and FNYEAQ (reference sequence). The data stem from a study of blood T cell repertoires in COVID-19.

The sequence derives from an elderly man with active or convalescent COVID-19. The specimen sequenced was peripheral blood. V gene TRBV7-7 combines with J gene TRBJ2-2; 8 positions agree with TRBD1. CDR3 bases: TGTGTTAGCAGCACCGGGACAGGTGGTACCGGGGAGCTGTTTTTT. Translating gives CVSSTGTGGTGELFF.